Shown below are 32 T cell receptor beta chains from a single sample sequenced in a study of blood T cell repertoires in COVID-19. Libraries were prepared by immunoSEQ multiplex PCR; TCRdb keeps only in-frame clonotypes and omits some of them. Here the sample spans over 70,000 clones, 87% being singletons. Sequencing input: peripheral blood. Every receptor here comes from a human donor in a cohort sampled during active COVID-19.

The rearrangement joins TRBV28 to TRBJ1-1; D might be TRBD1 (5 bases). The germline gives CDR1 MDHEN, CDR2 SYDVKM. There are 14 residues in the CDR3. Trimming removed 3 bases at V and 6 bases at J, with 14 bases between. Written as DNA, the CDR3 is TGTGCCAGCAGTTTTGTAGGGGCGTTAGCTGAAGCTTTCTTT. It translates to CASSFVGALAEAFF.

The rearrangement uses TRBV28 and TRBJ2-3; 7 bases agree with TRBD1. Trimming took 2 bases from V and 5 from J; bases not matched to a gene: 7. This CDR3 has 15 residues. Germline V gives CDR1 MDHEN, CDR2 SYDVKM. The CDR3 region is CASSLPGTALDTQYF. CDR3 sequence (DNA): TGTGCCAGCAGTTTACCCGGGACAGCACTAGATACGCAGTATTTT.

This chain joins TRBV5-1 and TRBJ2-1, with a weak D call TRBD2 (6 bases). Per the germline V gene, CDR1 is SGHRS and CDR2 is YFSETQ. V shed 4 bases and J shed 4 bases, with 12 bases lying between them. CDR3 length: 14 residues. The CDR3 loop is CASSTGLIYNEQFF. CDR3 nucleotide sequence: TGCGCCAGCAGCACCGGACTAATATACAATGAGCAGTTCTTC. The entire variable domain, with the rest obtained from reference TRBV5-1 and TRBJ2-1, is as follows: KAGVTQTPRYLIKTRGQQVTLSCSPISGHRSVSWYQQTPGQGLQFLFEYFSETQRNKGNFPGRFSGRQFSNSRSEMNVSTLELGDSALYLCASSTGLIYNEQFFGPGTRLTVL.

This clone was recorded a few times. V gene TRBV24-1 combines with J gene TRBJ2-1; 9 bases fit TRBD2. The trim removed 2 bases at V and 7 bases at J, leaving 2 bases unmatched. This CDR3 has 14 residues. The germline CDR1 and CDR2 sequences are KGHDR and SFDVKD. The chain's CDR3 is CATSDWREGNEQFF. The CDR3 coding sequence is TGTGCCACCAGTGATTGGCGGGAGGGGAATGAGCAGTTCTTC.

The J gene is TRBJ1-5, the V gene TRBV28; maybe TRBD1 (6 bases). The V gene's germline CDR1 is MDHEN and CDR2 SYDVKM. The germline V and J ends were trimmed by 3 bases and 0 bases, with 15 bases remaining between them. The CDR3 totals 17 residues. The CDR3 nucleotides are TGTGCCAGCAGTTTGTCCGGGACACCTTATAGCAATCAGCCCCAGCATTTT. The encoded protein is CASSLSGTPYSNQPQHF.

The chain is built from TRBV4-2 and TRBJ1-6, with 8 bases identical to TRBD1. The CDR3 has 16 amino acids. In germline, CDR1 is LGHNA, CDR2 YNFKEQ. The V gene end was trimmed by 6 bases and the J gene end by 8 bases; junction bases not matched to a gene: 12. CDR3 DNA sequence: TGTGCCAGCAGTCTTACCATGTCAGGGGGCGATTCACCCCTCCACTTT. It encodes CASSLTMSGGDSPLHF.

The chain recombines TRBV6-2 or TRBV6-3 with TRBJ2-3; 8 nucleotides agree with TRBD2. The ends lost 0 bases at V and 1 base at J; junction bases unmatched: 6. The CDR3 runs to 17 residues. Germline values: CDR1 MNHEY, CDR2 SVGEGT. CDR3 amino acids: CASSYSRSGSGTDTQYF. In nucleotides, the CDR3 is TGTGCCAGCAGTTACTCGAGGAGCGGGAGCGGCACAGATACGCAGTATTTT.

This clone was seen a few times. The rearrangement links TRBV9 to TRBJ2-1; 9 bases are shared with TRBD2. With V trimmed by 4 bases and J by 6 bases, 8 bases remained unmatched. CDR1 is SGDLS and CDR2 is YYNGEE in the germline V gene. The CDR3 is 15 amino acids. CDR3 protein: CASSLGASGVNEQFF. In DNA, the CDR3 is TGTGCCAGCAGCCTCGGGGCTAGCGGGGTCAATGAGCAGTTCTTC. Full variable domain (remainder filled in from reference TRBV9 and TRBJ2-1): DSGVTQTPKHLITATGQRVTLRCSPRSGDLSVYWYQQSLDQGLQFLIQYYNGEERAKGNILERFSAQQFPDLHSELNLSSLELGDSALYFCASSLGASGVNEQFFGPGTRLTVL.

V gene TRBV7-8 combines with J gene TRBJ2-4; D possibly corresponds to TRBD2 (5 bases). The V and J ends lost 1 base and 9 bases respectively, with 7 bases between them. Germline loops: CDR1 SGHVS, CDR2 FQNEAQ. The CDR3 runs to 12 residues. CDR3 coding DNA: TGTGCCAGCAGCTTAGATGCGGGCATTCAGTACTTC. Residues: CASSLDAGIQYF.

This clone occurred once. J is TRBJ2-6 and V is TRBV5-1, with 9 bases lining up with TRBD1. Per germline, CDR1 SGHRS and CDR2 YFSETQ. CDR3 size: 17 residues. Losses at the gene ends were 4 bases for V and 2 bases for J; bases not matched to a gene: 7. The CDR3 loop reads CASSNPTGGTGANVLTF. The CDR3 DNA is TGCGCCAGCAGCAACCCAACAGGGGGCACTGGGGCCAACGTCCTGACTTTC.

This rearrangement joins TRBV2 to TRBJ2-3, with D unresolved. V was shortened by 8 bases and J by 5 bases, with 14 bases between the two germline ends. CDR3 length equals 13 residues. Germline lookup yields CDR1 SNHLY and CDR2 FYNNEI. CDR3: CASSGPSKDTQYF. The CDR3 DNA reads as TGTGCCAGCTCTGGCCCCTCGAAAGATACGCAGTATTTT.

The V and J genes are TRBV2 and TRBJ1-1, with 7 bases that match TRBD1. The CDR3 covers 15 residues. Per the germline V gene, CDR1 is SNHLY and CDR2 is FYNNEI. V lost 7 bases, J lost 3 bases, and 11 bases stayed unmatched. This CDR3 reads CASNWDSLADTEAFF. The DNA for the CDR3 is TGTGCCAGCAACTGGGACAGCCTGGCGGACACTGAAGCTTTCTTT.

V and J are TRBV27 and TRBJ2-7, with 8 nucleotides matching TRBD2. The CDR3 is 15 residues long. Looked up from germline, CDR1 is MNHEY and CDR2 is SMNVEV (reference sequence). J gave up 2 bases and V 0 bases, and 3 bases lay outside the gene matches. The CDR3 bases are TGTGCCAGCAGTTTATCGTGGACTAGCACCTACGAGCAGTACTTC. It yields the protein CASSLSWTSTYEQYF.

This sequence joins TRBV6-2 or TRBV6-3 and TRBJ2-7, with 10 bases lining up with TRBD2. Trimming removed 5 bases from V and 4 bases from J; junction bases left unmatched: 5. Germline V CDR1 and CDR2: MNHEY, SVGEGT. The CDR3 extends over 14 amino acids. The CDR3 nucleotides read TGTGCCAGCAGTCTAGCGGGAGAGGTATACGAGCAGTACTTC. Residues: CASSLAGEVYEQYF.

The genes are TRBV20-1 and TRBJ1-3; the D gene is possibly TRBD1 (6 bases). V gave up 4 bases and J gave up 0 bases, with 16 bases separating them. This CDR3 is 16 amino acids long. Germline V gene data show CDR1 as DFQATT and CDR2 as SNEGSKA (reference sequence). The CDR3 region has the DNA TGCAGTGCTATTGACCGCAGGGGACCCTCTGGAAACACCATATATTTT. The encoded protein is CSAIDRRGPSGNTIYF.

V gene TRBV5-1 combines with J gene TRBJ1-3; 7 nucleotides align to TRBD1. The germline V gene has CDR1 SGHRS and CDR2 YFSETQ. The CDR3 is 16 residues long. V was clipped by 5 bases and J by 2 bases; unmatched bases: 10. Here the CDR3 DNA reads TGCGCCAGCAGTTTCGAAGTAGGGACAGCTGGAAACACCATATATTTT. This sequence encodes CASSFEVGTAGNTIYF.

The rearrangement uses TRBV19 and TRBJ2-3; 11 bases align to TRBD2. V was pared by 10 bases and J by 5 bases, with 8 bases of the junction left unmatched. CDR1 LNHDA and CDR2 SQIVND come from the germline V gene (reference sequence). There are 14 residues in the CDR3. The CDR3 reads CATTSGTSGDTQYF. CDR3 bases: TGTGCCACCACGTCCGGGACTAGCGGAGATACGCAGTATTTT.

This CDR3 reads CASSDRDRQETQYF. CDR3 sequence (DNA): TGTGCCAGCAGTGACCGGGACAGACAAGAGACCCAGTACTTC. This rearrangement joins TRBV2 to TRBJ2-5; TRBD1 matches 7 bases. The J segment lost 2 bases and the V segment lost 3 bases, leaving 3 bases of the junction unmatched. The CDR3 contains 14 residues. Germline assignment: CDR1 SNHLY and CDR2 FYNNEI.

The chain recombines TRBV5-4 with TRBJ2-7, with TRBD1 as a possible D gene (6 bases). This CDR3 is 13 amino acids long. V was clipped by 8 bases and J by 2 bases, with 14 bases between them. Germline CDR1 and CDR2: SGHNT and YYREEE (reference sequence). Here the CDR3 reads CASQGMGAYEQYF. The CDR3 DNA reads TGTGCCAGTCAGGGGATGGGGGCCTACGAGCAGTACTTC.

The chain combines TRBV27 with TRBJ1-5, with D maybe TRBD1 (6 bases). The V end lost 0 bases, the J end lost 5 bases, and 8 bases lay between the germline ends. Germline loops: CDR1 MNHEY, CDR2 SMNVEV (reference sequence). The CDR3 totals 14 residues. CDR3 region: CASSLSTGHQPQHF. CDR3 coding DNA: TGTGCCAGCAGTTTATCGACAGGACATCAGCCCCAGCATTTT.

The chain is built from TRBV7-9 and TRBJ1-5; the D gene is possibly TRBD1 (6 bases). There are 14 residues in the CDR3. V dropped 5 bases and J dropped 4 bases, with 12 bases sitting between them. CDR1 SEHNR and CDR2 FQNEAQ come from the germline V gene (reference sequence). The CDR3 spells CASSQTDRNQPQHF. Here the CDR3 DNA reads TGTGCCAGCAGCCAAACCGACAGGAATCAGCCCCAGCATTTT.

Only one count was recorded for this clone. The V gene is TRBV19, the J gene TRBJ2-6; D is unclear. V lost 2 bases and J lost 0, with 8 bases in between. Germline V CDR1 and CDR2: LNHDA, SQIVND (reference sequence). This CDR3 region has 16 residues. CDR3 DNA: TGTGCCAGTAGTATACGGTGGAGCTCTGGGGCCAACGTCCTGACTTTC. It yields the protein CASSIRWSSGANVLTF.

The rearrangement uses TRBV5-6 and TRBJ2-1; 10 bases match TRBD2. CDR1 and CDR2 from the germline V gene are SGHDT and YYEEEE. The V segment lost 1 base and the J segment 12 bases; nucleotides outside the gene matches: 10. CDR3 length equals 15 residues. CDR3 sequence reads: CASSLWGPPSGGQFF. The CDR3 coding sequence is TGTGCCAGCAGCTTGTGGGGGCCCCCTAGCGGGGGGCAGTTCTTC. Full variable domain (remainder filled in from reference TRBV5-6 and TRBJ2-1): DAGVTQSPTHLIKTRGQQVTLRCSPKSGHDTVSWYQQALGQGPQFIFQYYEEEERQRGNFPDRFSGHQFPNYSSELNVNALLLGDSALYLCASSLWGPPSGGQFFGPGTRLTVL.

The rearrangement links TRBV5-1 to TRBJ2-2, with 8 bases identical to TRBD1. Per germline, CDR1 SGHRS and CDR2 YFSETQ. V shed 4 bases and J 4 bases; nucleotides not matched to a gene: 6. The CDR3 runs to 15 residues. CDR3 sequence (DNA): TGCGCCAGCAGCCGTGGACAGGGTAGCACCGGGGAGCTGTTTTTT. Protein sequence: CASSRGQGSTGELFF.

The chain recombines TRBV2 with TRBJ1-1; possibly TRBD1 for D (6 bases). Germline V CDR1 and CDR2: SNHLY, FYNNEI. Between the trimmed V and J ends, which lost 6 bases and 1 base, there was a span of 9 bases. This CDR3 spans 13 amino acids. This CDR3 reads CASSQQGNTEAFF. CDR3 coding DNA: TGTGCCAGCAGCCAACAGGGGAACACTGAAGCTTTCTTT. The whole variable domain, filled in from reference TRBV2 and TRBJ1-1, reads EPEVTQTPSHQVTQMGQEVILRCVPISNHLYFYWYRQILGQKVEFLVSFYNNEISEKSEIFDDQFSVERPDGSNFTLKIRSTKLEDSAMYFCASSQQGNTEAFFGQGTRLTVV.

The V and J genes are TRBV15 and TRBJ2-1, with a possible D match to TRBD1 (8 bases). V was clipped by 7 bases and J by 4 bases, with 17 bases between them. The CDR3 loop spans 15 amino acids. The germline V gene has CDR1 LNHNV and CDR2 YYDKDF (reference sequence). This CDR3 is CATIPGQGGYNEQFF. The CDR3 nucleotides are TGTGCCACCATCCCCGGACAGGGAGGGTACAATGAGCAGTTCTTC.

V usage is TRBV28 and J usage is TRBJ2-7; 8 bases map to TRBD1. The V gene end was trimmed by 3 bases and the J gene end by 5 bases; junction bases not matched to a gene: 12. Germline-derived CDR1 and CDR2 are MDHEN and SYDVKM. The CDR3 sequence is 16 residues long. The CDR3 sequence is CASSLWAGGFAHEQYF. The CDR3 nucleotides are TGTGCCAGCAGTTTGTGGGCAGGGGGCTTCGCCCACGAGCAGTACTTC. The full variable domain, in which reference TRBV28 and TRBJ2-7 provide the parts outside the CDR3, is DVKVTQSSRYLVKRTGEKVFLECVQDMDHENMFWYRQDPGLGLRLIYFSYDVKMKEKGDIPEGYSVSREKKERFSLILESASTNQTSMYLCASSLWAGGFAHEQYFGPGTRLTVT.

The chain joins TRBV24-1 to TRBJ1-5; perhaps TRBD1 as D (6 bases). CDR1 KGHDR and CDR2 SFDVKD come from the germline V gene. V was trimmed by 4 bases and J by 0 bases, leaving 24 bases between them. This CDR3 is built from 20 residues. CDR3 sequence (DNA): TGTGCCACCAGTGAACTCGTAACTCCTCGCAGGGGAGATAGCAATCAGCCCCAGCATTTT. As protein: CATSELVTPRRGDSNQPQHF.

The chain recombines TRBV6-5 with TRBJ2-1; TRBD2 agrees at 10 bases. Germline CDR1 and CDR2: MNHEY and SVGAGI. CDR3 length: 14 amino acids. V trimming: 5 bases; J trimming: 3 bases; junction bases outside the gene matches: 1. The chain's CDR3 is CASSTSGVYNEQFF. In DNA, the CDR3 is TGTGCCAGCAGTACTAGCGGGGTCTACAATGAGCAGTTCTTC.

This chain uses TRBV11-3 with TRBJ2-2, with D possibly matching TRBD2 (5 bases). The germline CDR1 and CDR2 sequences are SGHNT and YENEEA. The CDR3 covers 14 residues. The germline V and J ends were trimmed by 2 bases and 2 bases, with 6 bases remaining between them. CDR3 protein: CASSLSSNTGELFF. CDR3 bases: TGTGCCAGCAGCTTATCTAGCAACACCGGGGAGCTGTTTTTT.

The V and J genes are TRBV19 and TRBJ1-1, with unresolved D. V was clipped by 5 bases and J by 1 base, with 11 bases between them. This CDR3 spans 14 amino acids. Germline CDR1 is LNHDA and CDR2 is SQIVND (reference sequence). CDR3 nucleotide sequence: TGTGCCAGTAGTTCTCCTCAGGAGAACACTGAAGCTTTCTTT. Amino acids: CASSSPQENTEAFF.

This clone was counted a single time. This CDR3 is CASSSFAGGPGTGELFF. DNA for the CDR3: TGTGCCAGCAGCAGTTTTGCGGGAGGGCCGGGAACCGGGGAGCTGTTTTTT. The chain couples TRBV11-3 to TRBJ2-2; 9 bases fit TRBD2. The CDR3 extends over 17 amino acids. Germline loops: CDR1 SGHNT, CDR2 YENEEA. The V segment lost 5 bases and the J segment 5 bases; nucleotides outside the gene matches: 12.